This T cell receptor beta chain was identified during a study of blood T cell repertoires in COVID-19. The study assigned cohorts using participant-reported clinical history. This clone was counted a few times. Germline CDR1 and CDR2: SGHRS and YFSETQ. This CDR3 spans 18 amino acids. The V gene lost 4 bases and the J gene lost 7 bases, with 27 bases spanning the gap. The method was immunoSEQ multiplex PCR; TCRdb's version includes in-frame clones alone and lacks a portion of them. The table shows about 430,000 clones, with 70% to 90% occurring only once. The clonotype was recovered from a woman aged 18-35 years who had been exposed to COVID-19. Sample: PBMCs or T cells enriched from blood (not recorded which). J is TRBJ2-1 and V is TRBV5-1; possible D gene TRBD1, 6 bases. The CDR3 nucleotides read TGCGCCAGCAGCCAGTCCTCACAGGGTTCGAGTTTCAAGAATGAGCAGTTCTTC. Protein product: CASSQSSQGSSFKNEQFF.